This TCR beta chain was documented in a study of Ad26.COV2.S vaccination and SARS-CoV-2 variants (dated by TCRdb to the early 2020s). Regarding the complete study: Donors in the vaccine arm were drawn from COV1001, a multicentre, randomized, double-blind, placebo-controlled phase I-IIa trial testing Ad26.COV2.S in healthy adults. The specificity and breadth of SARS-CoV-2-reactive T cell receptors after Ad26.COV2.S vaccination were assessed by TCRbeta repertoire sequencing. Ad26.COV2.S was administered intramuscularly at 5 x 10^10 or 1 x 10^11 viral particles, either as a single shot or as two shots given 56 days apart. Trial participants were randomized into five groups of five, in which low-dose or high-dose Ad26.COV2.S was given once or twice, or placebo was given on both occasions. The TCR-sequenced set comprised approximately 32 samples: some 20 Ad26.COV2.S vaccine recipients, 5 placebo recipients and 8 SARS-CoV-2 convalescent individuals. Investigators did not know the trial group allocation while performing experiments and assessing outcomes.

CDR1 and CDR2 are drawn from the germline V gene: KGHSY, FQNENV. The junction shows trimming of 7 bases on V and 9 bases on J, plus 33 bases between the germline ends. The CDR3 contains 18 residues, cysteine and phenylalanine counted. This entry keeps only the CDR3 DNA: 54 bases, framed from base 1. The immunoSEQ Assay was used to sequence TCRbeta CDR3 regions. After extraction, genomic DNA underwent amplification by bias-controlled multiplex PCR, followed by high-throughput sequencing. The study's processing was this. Collapsing and filtering of sequences were performed to quantify the absolute abundance of each unique TCRbeta CDR3 region. T cell fraction was estimated by normalizing TCRbeta template counts to usable DNA, which was measured by amplifying reference genes present in all nucleated cells. Repertoire TCRs were annotated as SARS-CoV-2-specific when V gene, CDR3 amino acid sequence and J gene were exactly matched to a known reactive TCR set. The reference SARS-CoV-2 TCR set was obtained from MIRA and was filtered for enrichment in COVID-19-positive ImmuneCODE repertoires, whereby public or cross-reactive TCRs were removed. Based on the MIRA antigens, annotated TCRs were further analysed at the level of specific ORF or position within ORF. Breadth was defined as the number of annotated unique rearrangements divided by the total number of unique productive rearrangements, and depth was defined as the summed frequency of the annotated unique rearrangements. TCR breadth was compared between groups using two-sided Wilcoxon rank-sum tests. TCRdb stores this immuneACCESS table with in-frame sequences only. Part of the clones is absent; in the studies checked, under half of the shortfall reflects unresolved V genes, and no reason is known for the rest. The V and J calls and clone size are taken from that table; D and trimming were inferred from the DNA. The sample has 400,000 to 500,000 clones on record, over 75% of them singletons. Together, the top ten hold roughly 4% of the sample.

According to the study, the label for this sample's treatment or condition signals: over 15 received Ad26.COV2.S at low or high dose, single or two shots; several received placebo; per-sample allocation not given. For vaccine and placebo recipients, the sequenced repertoires came from samples collected on day 63 after the first injection. Between 29 July and 7 August 2020, Cohort 1b enrolled fewer than 30 adults aged 18-55 years at one site in Boston, USA. As a vaccine, Ad26.COV2.S was a replication-incompetent adenovirus type 26 vector that expressed a prefusion-stabilized SARS-CoV-2 spike protein derived from the original Wuhan strain. Overall study results and their limits: Vaccine and placebo recipients had comparable non-spike TCR breadth, which fits with the vaccine containing only spike. It was noted by the authors that total T cell responses may have been underestimated by the TCR breadth and depth analyses. Comparing responses between vaccine doses or regimens was not something the study was powered to do. After vaccination, spike-specific CD8+ and CD4+ T cell responses were reported to show substantial breadth. Higher spike-specific TCR breadth was observed in Ad26.COV2.S recipients than in placebo recipients (P = 0.0014).

A note on this clone: This clone's antigen is unknown. One base away there is no much larger clone; base qualities are not given.

This chain is built from TRBV16 and TRBJ1-2, with a weak D call of TRBD1 (6 bases match). This TCR came from a person between 18 and 59 years old who received the Ad26.COV2.S COVID-19 vaccine or a placebo. This sample comprised peripheral blood, obtained in a trial of Ad26.COV2.S vaccine versus placebo. The DNA sequence reads TGTGCCAGCACCTCTTACAGGGTGCAGAGGGTCGCCAGAGAGCGCTACACCTTC. It translates to CASTSYRVQRVARERYTF.